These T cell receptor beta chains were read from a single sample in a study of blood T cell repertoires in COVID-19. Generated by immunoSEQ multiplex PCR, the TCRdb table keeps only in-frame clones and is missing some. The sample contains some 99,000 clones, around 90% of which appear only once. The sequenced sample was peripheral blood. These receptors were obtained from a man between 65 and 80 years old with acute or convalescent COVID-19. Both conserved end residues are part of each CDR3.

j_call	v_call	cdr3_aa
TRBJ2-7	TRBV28	CASSFSETGPSAQYF
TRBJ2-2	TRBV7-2	CASSPRDRVRNTGELFF
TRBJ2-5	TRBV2	CASRSRFGETQYF
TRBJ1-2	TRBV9	CASSVGQGHVYGYTF
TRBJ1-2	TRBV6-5	CASRLGQVYGYTF
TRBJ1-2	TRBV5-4	CASSSGLQGGAGMDGYTF
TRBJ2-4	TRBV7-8	CASSVGDRGNLAKNIQYF
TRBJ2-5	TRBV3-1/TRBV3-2	CASSPQRTGGTTQYF
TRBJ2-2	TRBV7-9	CASSAGTANTGELFF
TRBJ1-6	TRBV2	CASRTGGGIGSPLHF
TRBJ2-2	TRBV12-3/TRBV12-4	CASTGVNTGELFF
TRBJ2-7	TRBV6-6	CASSYPGSTYEQYF
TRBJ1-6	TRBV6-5	CASIQRQTLGWTLHF
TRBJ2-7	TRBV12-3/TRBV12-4	CASSRTGGLEQYF
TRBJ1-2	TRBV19	CASSIGDGVDYGYTF
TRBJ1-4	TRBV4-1	CASSQDFRQGTTNEKLFF
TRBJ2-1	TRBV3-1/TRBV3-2	CASSQRGGSNEQFF
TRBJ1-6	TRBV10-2	CASTSGQANSPLHF
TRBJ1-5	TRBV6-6	CASSARDRGGNQPQHF
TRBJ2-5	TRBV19	CASSLSNGAETQYF
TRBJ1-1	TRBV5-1	CASSRGWGGINTEAFF
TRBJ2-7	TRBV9	CASSVGAGQGAYEQYF
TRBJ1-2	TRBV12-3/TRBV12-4	CASSVDRVYGYTF
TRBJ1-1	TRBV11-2	CASSLVGRQAFF
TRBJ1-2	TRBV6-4	CASSGTGWDGYTF
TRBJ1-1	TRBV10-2	CASSSGYTEAFF
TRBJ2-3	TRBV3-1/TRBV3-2	CASSQTSGGGDTQYF
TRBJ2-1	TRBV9	CASSVIAGANNEQFF
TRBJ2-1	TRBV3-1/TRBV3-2	CASSLRTGGEQFF
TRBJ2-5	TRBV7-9	CASSIRTGEETQYF
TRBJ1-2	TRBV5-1	CASTDRDRGGYGYTF
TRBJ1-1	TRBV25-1	CASRGLGATEAFF
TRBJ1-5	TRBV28	CASSTHRTGSSNQPQHF
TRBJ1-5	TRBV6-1	CASSEARGPQHF
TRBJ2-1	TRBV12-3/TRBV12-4	CASSLTGSEQFF
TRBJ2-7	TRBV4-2	CASSQDRGGAPYEQYF
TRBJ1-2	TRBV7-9	CASRPGQSYGYTF
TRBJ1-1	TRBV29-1	CSVRWWQGMDEAFF
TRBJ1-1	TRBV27	CASSLWDRRTEAFF
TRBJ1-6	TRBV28	CASSSIRGQGRSPLHF